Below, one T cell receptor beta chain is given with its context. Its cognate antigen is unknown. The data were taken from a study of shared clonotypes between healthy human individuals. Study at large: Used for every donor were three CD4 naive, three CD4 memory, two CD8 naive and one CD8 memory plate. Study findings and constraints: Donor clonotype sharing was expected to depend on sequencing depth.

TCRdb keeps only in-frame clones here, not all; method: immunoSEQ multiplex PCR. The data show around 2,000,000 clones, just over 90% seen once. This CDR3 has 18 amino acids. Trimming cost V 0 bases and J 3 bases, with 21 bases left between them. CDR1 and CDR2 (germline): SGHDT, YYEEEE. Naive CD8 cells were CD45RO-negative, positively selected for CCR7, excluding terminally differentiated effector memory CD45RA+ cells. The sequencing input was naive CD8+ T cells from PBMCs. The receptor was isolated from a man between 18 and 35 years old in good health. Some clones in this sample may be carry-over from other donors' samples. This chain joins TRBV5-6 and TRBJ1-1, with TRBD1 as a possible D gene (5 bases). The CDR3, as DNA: TGTGCCAGCAGCTTGGTCCTTTCGCTCTTTGGGGACCACACTGAAGCTTTCTTT. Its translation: CASSLVLSLFGDHTEAFF.